The rows below give T cell receptor beta chains drawn from one sample of a study of shared clonotypes between healthy human individuals. The data were produced by immunoSEQ multiplex PCR, yet TCRdb's version contains in-frame clones alone and is incomplete. The data show 600,000 to 750,000 clones, approximately 77% seen once. Sequencing used memory CD4+ T cells sorted from blood. Every receptor here comes from a woman in her 30s in good health. CDR3s include the opening cysteine and the closing phenylalanine or tryptophan. Each record gives: CDR3 DNA, CDR3 protein, J gene, V gene, D gene, clone size. D genes are given only for firm matches. Some rows mark clone size as missing; the rest say once, few, many or name a class of expanded clone.

CDR3nt: TGTGCCAGCTCACCCCCGGGACTTGATTACGAGCAGTACTTC; CDR3aa: CASSPPGLDYEQYF; j_gene: TRBJ2-7; v_gene: TRBV18; d_gene: NA; abundance: NA
CDR3nt: TGTGCCAGCAGCTCCACAACCGGACGGGATGCAACTAATGAAAAACTGTTTTTT; CDR3aa: CASSSTTGRDATNEKLFF; j_gene: TRBJ1-4; v_gene: TRBV7-9; d_gene: NA; abundance: NA
CDR3nt: TGTGCCAGCAGCACCAGACAGGGGGCAGATACGCAGTATTTT; CDR3aa: CASSTRQGADTQYF; j_gene: TRBJ2-3; v_gene: TRBV11-3; d_gene: TRBD1; abundance: NA
CDR3nt: TGTGCCAGCAGTTCAGCGGGAGTGGTCCGCGATGAGCAGTTCTTC; CDR3aa: CASSSAGVVRDEQFF; j_gene: TRBJ2-1; v_gene: TRBV28; d_gene: TRBD2; abundance: NA
CDR3nt: TGTGCCAGTAGTATCCGGGACTCAGAGACCCAGTACTTC; CDR3aa: CASSIRDSETQYF; j_gene: TRBJ2-5; v_gene: TRBV19; d_gene: NA; abundance: NA
CDR3nt: TGTGCCAGCAGCTTAGGAGGGAACTATGGCTACACCTTC; CDR3aa: CASSLGGNYGYTF; j_gene: TRBJ1-2; v_gene: TRBV7-2; d_gene: NA; abundance: NA
CDR3nt: TGCGCCAGCAGCTTCGGGGGGGAGCGAGAGACCCAGTACTTC; CDR3aa: CASSFGGERETQYF; j_gene: TRBJ2-5; v_gene: TRBV5-1; d_gene: TRBD2; abundance: few
CDR3nt: TGCGCCAGCAGCTTGCAGTGGAGTAACTCTGGAAACACCATATATTTT; CDR3aa: CASSLQWSNSGNTIYF; j_gene: TRBJ1-3; v_gene: TRBV5-1; d_gene: NA; abundance: NA
CDR3nt: TGCGCCAGCAGGGGACAGGGCTTGTACAATGAGCAGTTCTTC; CDR3aa: CASRGQGLYNEQFF; j_gene: TRBJ2-1; v_gene: TRBV5-1; d_gene: TRBD1; abundance: NA
CDR3nt: TGTGCCTGGAGTGTAGTGAACAGACCTCTTGAAGCTTTCTTT; CDR3aa: CAWSVVNRPLEAFF; j_gene: TRBJ1-1; v_gene: TRBV30; d_gene: NA; abundance: NA
CDR3nt: TGCGCCAGCAGCCAAGAGGGGGATCGGGCAGATACGCAGTATTTT; CDR3aa: CASSQEGDRADTQYF; j_gene: TRBJ2-3; v_gene: TRBV4-1; d_gene: NA; abundance: NA
CDR3nt: TGTGCCACCAGCAGAGATTTTACTGGCTACACCTTC; CDR3aa: CATSRDFTGYTF; j_gene: TRBJ1-2; v_gene: TRBV15; d_gene: NA; abundance: NA
CDR3nt: TGTGCCAGCTCACATGAGACTAGCGGGAGGGGAGAGACCCAGTACTTC; CDR3aa: CASSHETSGRGETQYF; j_gene: TRBJ2-5; v_gene: TRBV18; d_gene: TRBD2; abundance: many
CDR3nt: TGTGCCAGCAGCCAAGGGGCTAATGAAAAACTGTTTTTT; CDR3aa: CASSQGANEKLFF; j_gene: TRBJ1-4; v_gene: TRBV7-2; d_gene: NA; abundance: NA
CDR3nt: TGTGCCAGCACAGCGGGAGTACGCAATGAGCAGTTCTTC; CDR3aa: CASTAGVRNEQFF; j_gene: TRBJ2-1; v_gene: TRBV7-9; d_gene: TRBD2; abundance: few
CDR3nt: TGTGCCAGCAGCAATATCTTCTCTGGAAACACCATATATTTT; CDR3aa: CASSNIFSGNTIYF; j_gene: TRBJ1-3; v_gene: TRBV21-1; d_gene: NA; abundance: NA
CDR3nt: TGTGCCAGCAGTTTAGGGCAGGTGCCTTCGCCCCAGCATTTT; CDR3aa: CASSLGQVPSPQHF; j_gene: TRBJ1-5; v_gene: TRBV28; d_gene: NA; abundance: NA
CDR3nt: TGTGCCAGCAGTTTATTGGCCTCGGGGGGGAAGACCTACGAGCAGTACTTC; CDR3aa: CASSLLASGGKTYEQYF; j_gene: TRBJ2-7; v_gene: TRBV28; d_gene: TRBD2; abundance: NA
CDR3nt: TGTGCCAGCAGTTTATCTGCAGGAGAGGAAAAACTGTTTTTT; CDR3aa: CASSLSAGEEKLFF; j_gene: TRBJ1-4; v_gene: TRBV27; d_gene: NA; abundance: once
CDR3nt: TGTGCCACTGGGACAGGGGATCAGCCCCAGCATTTT; CDR3aa: CATGTGDQPQHF; j_gene: TRBJ1-5; v_gene: TRBV10-3; d_gene: TRBD1; abundance: NA
CDR3nt: TGTGCCTGGAGTGTAGTAGCAGATACGCAGTATTTT; CDR3aa: CAWSVVADTQYF; j_gene: TRBJ2-3; v_gene: TRBV30; d_gene: NA; abundance: few
CDR3nt: TGTGCCAGCAGCTGGGGTACCGGGACTACCTATACGCAGTATTTT; CDR3aa: CASSWGTGTTYTQYF; j_gene: TRBJ2-3; v_gene: TRBV7-9; d_gene: TRBD2; abundance: NA
CDR3nt: TGTGCCAGCCGGGCTAGCGGGAGGGGGGCGGAGACCCAGTACTTC; CDR3aa: CASRASGRGAETQYF; j_gene: TRBJ2-5; v_gene: TRBV6-5; d_gene: TRBD2; abundance: NA
CDR3nt: TGTGCCAGCAGCTTAGATCAATCCGGGGAGCTGTTTTTT; CDR3aa: CASSLDQSGELFF; j_gene: TRBJ2-2; v_gene: TRBV11-3; d_gene: NA; abundance: NA
CDR3nt: TGTGCCATCAGTGAAAGGGACAGGGGGATCTACGAGCAGTACTTC; CDR3aa: CAISERDRGIYEQYF; j_gene: TRBJ2-7; v_gene: TRBV10-3; d_gene: TRBD1; abundance: NA
CDR3nt: TGCAGCGCTGAGAACCGAGGCGGCTACACCTTC; CDR3aa: CSAENRGGYTF; j_gene: TRBJ1-2; v_gene: TRBV29-1; d_gene: NA; abundance: NA
CDR3nt: TGTGCCATCAGTGTAAGGACTAGCGGGAATAATGAGCAGTTCTTC; CDR3aa: CAISVRTSGNNEQFF; j_gene: TRBJ2-1; v_gene: TRBV10-3; d_gene: TRBD2; abundance: NA